A selection of T cell receptor beta chains follows, all from one sample in a study of cytomegalovirus exposure and HLA in healthy donors. Data came from immunoSEQ multiplex PCR; TCRdb stores just in-frame clones and leaves some out. Among 100,000 to 150,000 clones listed, about 8% were seen once. Source material: PBMCs. These receptors were collected from a woman aged 40-49 years in good health and CMV-seropositive. Both conserved end residues are part of each CDR3. D genes are given only for firm matches. A row's size may be missing; if present it is once, few, many or a size class.

TRBD1,few,TRBJ2-5,TRBV28,TGTGCCAGCAGTTTAGGGACAGGGTTCCTAGAGACCCAGTACTTC,CASSLGTGFLETQYF
-,-,TRBJ1-5,TRBV6-1,TGTGCCATCCAGGGACTTAGCAATCAGCCCCAGCATTTT,CAIQGLSNQPQHF
TRBD2,-,TRBJ2-2,TRBV7-9,TGTGCCAGCAGCTTCAATAGGGGGGGACTAGCTACGAAGGCCGGGGAGCTGTTTTTT,CASSFNRGGLATKAGELFF
-,few,TRBJ2-7,TRBV7-2,TGTGCCAGCAGCTTCAGCTACGAGCAGTACTTC,CASSFSYEQYF
-,-,TRBJ1-5,TRBV6-1,TGTGCCAGCAGTGAAATAGATACTCAGCCCCAGCATTTT,CASSEIDTQPQHF
-,few,TRBJ1-5,TRBV6-4,TGTGCCAGCGGGGCTAGCAATCAGCCCCAGCATTTT,CASGASNQPQHF
TRBD2,once,TRBJ2-3,TRBV18,TGTGCCAGCTCACGATGGACTAGCGGGGGCACAGATACGCAGTATTTT,CASSRWTSGGTDTQYF
TRBD1,few,TRBJ2-2,TRBV6-1,TGTGCCAGCAGTTGGGGACAGTTGAACACCGGGGAGCTGTTTTTT,CASSWGQLNTGELFF
TRBD1,-,TRBJ2-1,TRBV18,TGTGCCAGCTCATACAGGGGCCCGGGCAGCTCCTACAATGAGCAGTTCTTC,CASSYRGPGSSYNEQFF
-,-,TRBJ1-5,TRBV30,TGTGCCTGGAGTGCTACAGTAGGCAATCAGCCCCAGAATTTT,CAWSATVGNQPQNF
-,few,TRBJ2-2,TRBV12-5,TGTGCTAGTGGTTTCTATCCCCGGACATTCGCGAACACCGGGGAGCTGTTTTTT,CASGFYPRTFANTGELFF
-,few,TRBJ1-5,TRBV30,TGTGCCTGGAGTCCCACAGGGTTTCAGCCCCAGCATTTT,CAWSPTGFQPQHF
-,few,TRBJ1-2,TRBV28,TGTGCCAGCAGTGACCGGGGTAGAAGCTATGGCTACACCTTC,CASSDRGRSYGYTF
TRBD1,few,TRBJ1-5,TRBV2,TGTGCCAGCAGTGGCGGGGACAGATCGCAGCCCCAGCATTTT,CASSGGDRSQPQHF
-,-,TRBJ2-2,TRBV30,TGTGCCTGGAGTGTGCGGCAGACTCGGACCGGGGAGCTGTTTTTT,CAWSVRQTRTGELFF
TRBD2,-,TRBJ2-7,TRBV28,TGTGCCAGCAGTTTATGGGGGGGGACCAGCTCCTACGAGCAGTACTTC,CASSLWGGTSSYEQYF
TRBD2,few,TRBJ2-4,TRBV19,TGTGCCAGTAGGCTTGCGGGGGAGGGTCCCTTGAACATTCAGTACTTC,CASRLAGEGPLNIQYF
TRBD1,-,TRBJ1-1,TRBV27,TGTGCCAGCAGCACAGGGGGCACTGAAGCTTTCTTT,CASSTGGTEAFF
TRBD1,-,TRBJ1-2,TRBV5-4,TGTGCCAGCAGCTTGTTAGGTGGGGGGACAGGGCTCTATGGCTACACCTTC,CASSLLGGGTGLYGYTF
-,-,TRBJ1-2,TRBV29-1,TGCAGCGTCGCCCCCGGGGAATTGGGCTATGGCTACACCTTC,CSVAPGELGYGYTF
-,few,TRBJ1-3,TRBV11-2,TGTGCCAGCAGCCAAGGGAGTACTGGAAACACCATATATTTT,CASSQGSTGNTIYF
-,-,TRBJ2-1,TRBV10-1,TGCGCCAGCAGTGCAGGGTACAATGAGCAGTTCTTC,CASSAGYNEQFF
TRBD1,few,TRBJ1-1,TRBV5-1,TGCGCCAGCAAACCGACAGGGGGCCTTGGCACTGAAGCTTTCTTT,CASKPTGGLGTEAFF
-,few,TRBJ1-3,TRBV6-5,TGTGCCAGCAGTTACGAGGGAATGGGAAACACCATATATTTT,CASSYEGMGNTIYF
-,few,TRBJ1-1,TRBV10-2,TGCGCCAGCAGCGCTCGAGGGGAAGCTTTCTTT,CASSARGEAFF
TRBD1,few,TRBJ1-6,TRBV6-4,TGTGCCAGCAGCCTCCAGACAGGGGGTAATTCACCCCTCCACTTT,CASSLQTGGNSPLHF
-,few,TRBJ1-1,TRBV4-2,TGTGCCAGCAGCCAGAAAACCGCAACTCAAGCTTTCTTT,CASSQKTATQAFF
-,few,TRBJ1-5,TRBV23-1,TGCGCCAGCAGTCAATCGTGTCCCAGGACTCACCGGGGTCAGCCCCAGCATTTT,CASSQSCPRTHRGQPQHF
TRBD2,few,TRBJ2-7,TRBV9,TGTGCCAGCAGTGCCAGCGGGGGGGCTCCTTACGAGCAGTACTTC,CASSASGGAPYEQYF
-,-,TRBJ1-5,TRBV7-9,TGTGCCAGCAGCCCCACCCACGACAATACAAGGCCCCAGCATTTT,CASSPTHDNTRPQHF
-,few,TRBJ1-2,TRBV4-2,TGTGCCAGCAGCCAAGATTTGGGGGGGAGCTATGGCTACACCTTC,CASSQDLGGSYGYTF
-,-,TRBJ2-1,TRBV19,TGTGCCAGTATCGGATGGGCAGGTTCGAATGAGCAGTTCTTC,CASIGWAGSNEQFF
TRBD1,few,TRBJ2-3,TRBV5-1,TGCGCCAGCAGCTTGGAAGGACAGGGGGTTGGCACAGATACGCAGTATTTT,CASSLEGQGVGTDTQYF
-,-,TRBJ1-1,TRBV4-1,TGCGCCAGCACCCAAGACAGGAACACTGAAGCTTTCTTT,CASTQDRNTEAFF
-,few,TRBJ2-7,TRBV30,TGTGCCTGGAGTAAAACCGCCAGCTCCTACGAGCAGTACTTC,CAWSKTASSYEQYF
TRBD2,many,TRBJ2-3,TRBV30,TGTGCCTGGAGTGGTGCTAGCGGGGGGGTAGATACGCAGTATTTT,CAWSGASGGVDTQYF
-,-,TRBJ1-1,TRBV5-1,TGCGCCAGCAGCTTAGGGCAGGGATGGGACACTGAAGCTTTCTTT,CASSLGQGWDTEAFF
-,few,TRBJ2-5,TRBV4-1,TGCGCCAGCAGCCAAGTAGGAGGAGTGGGGAAGTCGAAGGAGACCCAGTACTTC,CASSQVGGVGKSKETQYF
-,-,TRBJ2-1,TRBV18,TGTGCCAGCTCACCCATGAAACAGGGGAGGTGGACTGAGCAGTTCTTC,CASSPMKQGRWTEQFF
TRBD1,-,TRBJ2-7,TRBV11-2,TGTGCCAGCAGTTTGAGACAGGGTTCCACCTACGAGCAGTACTTC,CASSLRQGSTYEQYF
TRBD1,-,TRBJ1-1,TRBV19,TGTGCCAGTAGTATAGTTCTGGGGACAGGGGCGAACACTGAAGCTTTCTTT,CASSIVLGTGANTEAFF
-,many,TRBJ1-4,TRBV30,TGTGCCTGGAGTCAATCGGGGGTAACTAATGAAAAACTGTTTTTT,CAWSQSGVTNEKLFF
-,-,TRBJ1-5,TRBV19,TGTGCCAGTAGTATAGATCGAGGAATGGGGAGACAGCATTTT,CASSIDRGMGRQHF
TRBD1,few,TRBJ2-7,TRBV7-2,TGTGCCAGCAGCTTAGGGGACAGGGGGCTCCCCTACGAGCAGTACTTC,CASSLGDRGLPYEQYF
-,few,TRBJ1-2,TRBV7-3,TGTGCCAGCAGCTTATCCGGAACAGATGGCTACACCTTC,CASSLSGTDGYTF
-,-,TRBJ2-5,TRBV5-4,TGTGCCAGCAGCTATTTGGGCGAGACCCAGTACTTC,CASSYLGETQYF
TRBD1,-,TRBJ1-1,TRBV11-2,TGTGCCAGCAGCAAAGGGTGGGGACAGGGGGAGAGAATGAACACTGAAGCTTTCTTT,CASSKGWGQGERMNTEAFF
TRBD2,-,TRBJ2-5,TRBV5-1,TGCGCCAGCAGCTTGGGAACTAGCGGGTACCAAGAGACCCAGTACTTC,CASSLGTSGYQETQYF
-,few,TRBJ1-4,TRBV4-2,TGTGCCAGCAGCCAAGCTGGGGGCGAAAAACTGTTTTTT,CASSQAGGEKLFF
-,-,TRBJ1-4,TRBV30,TGTGCCTGGAGTGCGTCTAGGTATGAAAAACTGTTTTTT,CAWSASRYEKLFF
-,few,TRBJ2-3,TRBV11-2,TGTGCCAGCAGCCTCCGGGTAGCCTTCACAGATACGCAGTATTTT,CASSLRVAFTDTQYF
-,-,TRBJ1-2,TRBV7-9,TGTGCCAGCAGCCCCGGACAGCATTATGGCTACACCTTC,CASSPGQHYGYTF
-,-,TRBJ1-1,TRBV6-4,TGTGCCAGCAGCAGCGTGGGGAGCACTGAAGCTTTCTTT,CASSSVGSTEAFF
TRBD1,few,TRBJ2-2,TRBV10-3,TGTGCCATCAGTGGGGACAGGGTAAACACCGGGGAGCTGTTTTTT,CAISGDRVNTGELFF
TRBD1,-,TRBJ2-7,TRBV27,TGTGCCAGCGGGGATCTGGACAGGGGGAGGACCTACGAGCAGTACTTC,CASGDLDRGRTYEQYF
-,few,TRBJ2-5,TRBV6-1,TGTGCCCTAAGGAGGGCCAAAGAGACCCAGTACTTC,CALRRAKETQYF
TRBD2,-,TRBJ2-1,TRBV28,TGTGCCAGTACCAGCGGGGTTAGGCGCAATGAGCAGTTCTTC,CASTSGVRRNEQFF
-,-,TRBJ1-6,TRBV25-1,TGTGCCAGTACAAAACAGGACACCGACAATTCACCCCTCCACTTT,CASTKQDTDNSPLHF